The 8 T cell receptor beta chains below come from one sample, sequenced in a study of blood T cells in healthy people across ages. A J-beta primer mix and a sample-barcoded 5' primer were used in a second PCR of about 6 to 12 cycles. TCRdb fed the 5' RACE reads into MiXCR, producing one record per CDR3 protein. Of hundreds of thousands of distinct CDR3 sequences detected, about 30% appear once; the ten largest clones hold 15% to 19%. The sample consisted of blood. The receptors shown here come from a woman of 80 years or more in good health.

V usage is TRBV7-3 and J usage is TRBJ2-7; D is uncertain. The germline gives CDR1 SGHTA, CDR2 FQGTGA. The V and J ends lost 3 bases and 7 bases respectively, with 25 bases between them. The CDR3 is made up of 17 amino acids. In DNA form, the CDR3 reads TGTGCCAGCAGCTTTTTGCCGGGTGCGAAGAGCTACAAGGAGCAGTACTTC. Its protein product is CASSFLPGAKSYKEQYF.

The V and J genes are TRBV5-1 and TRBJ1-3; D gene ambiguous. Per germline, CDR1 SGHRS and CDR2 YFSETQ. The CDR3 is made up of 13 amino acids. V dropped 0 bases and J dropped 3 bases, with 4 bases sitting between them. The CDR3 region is CASSLDSGNTIYF. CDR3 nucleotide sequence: TGCGCCAGCAGCTTGGACAGTGGAAACACCATATATTTT.

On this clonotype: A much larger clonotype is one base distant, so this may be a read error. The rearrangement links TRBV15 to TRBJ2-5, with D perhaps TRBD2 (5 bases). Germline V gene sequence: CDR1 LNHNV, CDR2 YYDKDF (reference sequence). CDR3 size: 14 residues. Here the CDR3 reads CAASRDRPSRQQYF. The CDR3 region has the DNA TGTGCCGCCAGCAGAGATCGTCCTAGCCGTCAACAGTACTTC.

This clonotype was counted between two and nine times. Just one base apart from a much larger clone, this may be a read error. The chain's CDR3 is CASSYGTISYNEQYF. The CDR3 coding sequence is TGTGCCAGCAGTTACGGCACTATCTCCTACAATGAGCAGTACTTC. This chain uses TRBV6-2 or TRBV6-3 with TRBJ2-1, with D unclear. The J call is in doubt because the DNA end fits TRBJ2-7 better. The CDR3 length is 15 residues. CDR1 is MNHEY, CDR2 SVGEGT, per germline.

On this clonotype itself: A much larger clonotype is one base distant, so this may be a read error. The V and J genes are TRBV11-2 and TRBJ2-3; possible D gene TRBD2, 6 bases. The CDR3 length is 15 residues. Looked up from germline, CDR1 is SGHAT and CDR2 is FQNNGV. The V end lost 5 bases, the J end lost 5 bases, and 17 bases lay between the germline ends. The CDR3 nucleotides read TGTGCCAGCAGCCCCCCCCCGGCGGGGTTAGATACGCAGTATTTT. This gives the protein CASSPPPAGLDTQYF.

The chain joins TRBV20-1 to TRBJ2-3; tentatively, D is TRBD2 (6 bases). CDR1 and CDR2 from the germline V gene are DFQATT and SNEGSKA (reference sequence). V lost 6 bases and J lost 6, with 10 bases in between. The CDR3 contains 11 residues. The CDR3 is CSAGRTDTQYF. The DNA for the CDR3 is TGCAGTGCCGGGAGAACGGATACGCAGTATTTT.

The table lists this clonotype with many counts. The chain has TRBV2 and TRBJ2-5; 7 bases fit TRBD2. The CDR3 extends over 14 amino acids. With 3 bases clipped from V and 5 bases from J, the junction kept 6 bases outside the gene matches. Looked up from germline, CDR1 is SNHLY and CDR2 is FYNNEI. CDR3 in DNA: TGTGCCAGCAGTGAGACATGGCGGGGGGAGACCCAGTACTTC. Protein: CASSETWRGETQYF.

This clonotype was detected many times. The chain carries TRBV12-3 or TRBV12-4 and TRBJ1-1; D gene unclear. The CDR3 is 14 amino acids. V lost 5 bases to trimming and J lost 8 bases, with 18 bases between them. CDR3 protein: CASSTSGRPSEAFF. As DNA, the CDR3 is TGTGCCAGCAGTACATCTGGCAGGCCCTCAGAAGCTTTCTTT.